The present T cell receptor (beta chain) was sequenced within a study of Ad26.COV2.S vaccination and SARS-CoV-2 variants. As for the study in general: Into the muscle, Ad26.COV2.S was dosed once or twice, 56 days apart. The study, taken as a whole, reports: Breadth and depth estimates from TCRs may understate total T cell responses.

This CDR3 region has 14 residues. The germline CDR1 and CDR2 sequences are SNHLY and FYNNEI. With V trimmed by 4 bases and J by 6 bases, 6 bases remained unmatched. Only in-frame clones appear in the TCRdb table, and some are missing; sequencing was by immunoSEQ multiplex PCR. The repertoire consists of about 410,000 clones, with 80% to 95% occurring once and the leading ten covering approximately 1.7%. The treatment denotes: roughly 19 received Ad26.COV2.S at low or high dose, single or two shots; several received placebo; per-sample allocation not given. Samples came from day 63 after the first vaccine or placebo injection. This clone showed up just once. Its antigen is undetermined.

The sequence derives from a person aged 18-60 years who received the Ad26.COV2.S COVID-19 vaccine or a placebo. The input for sequencing was peripheral blood, taken in a trial of Ad26.COV2.S vaccine versus placebo. V gene TRBV2 combines with J gene TRBJ2-7, with 10 bases aligning to TRBD1. The CDR3 is CASSATGGKVEQYF. The CDR3 DNA follows: TGTGCCAGCAGTGCGACAGGGGGCAAAGTCGAGCAGTACTTC.